Each of the 6 T cell receptor beta chains below was sequenced from the same sample in a study of cytotoxic CD8 clonotypes in ibrutinib-treated CLL. Using immunoSEQ multiplex PCR, the repertoire was profiled, and TCRdb retains in-frame clones only, with some absent. Here the sample spans over 100,000 clones, approximately 58% being singletons. This sample comprised PBMCs, obtained after 24 months of ibrutinib treatment. The source is a human donor with chronic lymphocytic leukemia.

Only a few counts were recorded for this clone. The genes are TRBV18 and TRBJ1-1; no definite D call. Germline V gene lookup returns CDR1 KGHSH and CDR2 LQKENI. With 2 bases removed from V and 0 bases from J, the gap between germline ends came to 10 bases. This CDR3 comprises 15 residues. As DNA, the CDR3 is TGTGCCAGCTCACCAATTGGACGCATGAACACTGAAGCTTTCTTT. Translated: CASSPIGRMNTEAFF.

The chain carries TRBV29-1 and TRBJ1-3; maybe TRBD1 (6 bases). Between the trimmed V and J ends, which lost 7 bases and 0 bases, there was a span of 16 bases. CDR3 length: 15 residues. The germline V gene encodes CDR1 SQVTM and CDR2 ANQGSEA. The CDR3 coding sequence is TGCAGCGCCCTGCTCTCAGGGGCCTCTGGAAACACCATATATTTT. It translates to CSALLSGASGNTIYF.

This clone has a single count. CDR3: CASSYWQGYGYTF. The CDR3 bases are TGTGCCAGCAGTTACTGGCAGGGCTATGGCTACACCTTC. The chain recombines TRBV6-5 with TRBJ1-2; the D gene is possibly TRBD1 (5 bases). V was shortened by 1 base and J by 4 bases, with 7 bases between the two germline ends. In germline, CDR1 is MNHEY, CDR2 SVGAGI. The CDR3 consists of 13 residues.

This clone has only a few counts. For the CDR3, the DNA is TGCAGCGTGGGACAGGTGCGGCCTGAAGCTTTCTTT. It translates to CSVGQVRPEAFF. J is TRBJ1-1 and V is TRBV29-1; TRBD1 matches at 8 bases. This CDR3 is 12 amino acids long. The germline CDR1 and CDR2 sequences are SQVTM and ANQGSEA. V shed 6 bases, J shed 6 bases, and the junction held 6 bases outside the gene matches. Full variable domain (rest looked up from reference TRBV29-1 and TRBJ1-1): SAVISQKPSRDICQRGTSLTIQCQVDSQVTMMFWYRQQPGQSLTLIATANQGSEATYESGFVIDKFPISRPNLTFSTLTVSNMSPEDSSIYLCSVGQVRPEAFFGQGTRLTVV.

The genes are TRBV6-1 and TRBJ2-3; maybe TRBD2 (5 bases). The germline V and J ends were trimmed by 4 bases and 0 bases, with 14 bases remaining between them. Germline CDR1 is MNHNS and CDR2 is SASEGT. This CDR3 region has 16 residues. CDR3 in amino acids: CASSGGPRGSTDTQYF. Here the CDR3 DNA reads TGTGCCAGCAGTGGCGGGCCTCGTGGGAGCACAGATACGCAGTATTTT.

This chain connects TRBV6-5 to TRBJ1-2, with D maybe TRBD1 (5 bases). Trimming took off 1 base at V and 4 bases at J, with 16 bases between the two ends. CDR1 is MNHEY, CDR2 SVGAGI, per germline. This CDR3 is built from 16 residues. Here the CDR3 reads CASSYLPLGQGYGYTF. The CDR3 nucleotides are TGTGCCAGCAGTTACTTGCCCCTGGGGCAGGGCTATGGCTACACCTTC.